The clone carrying this T cell receptor beta chain was seen many times. Its antigen is not identified. The TCR beta libraries were generated through quantitative 5'-RACE incorporating molecular barcodes. TCRdb re-analysed the 5' RACE reads in MiXCR, keeping a single row per CDR3 protein. The sample has approximately 130,000 distinct CDR3 sequences, around 9.7% seen once; the top ten hold about 3.6%. The length of the CDR3 is 15 residues. The germline V gene encodes CDR1 MGHRA and CDR2 YSYEKL. Trimming removed 2 bases from V and 2 bases from J; junction bases left unmatched: 5. The sample originates from a study of CD8 T cells in ankylosing spondylitis. Whole-study results and caveats: It was reported that disease-linked clones were significantly enriched in matched ankylosing spondylitis synovial fluid. Within ankylosing spondylitis blood, a TCR beta motif made up of eight highly homologous variants appeared to be characteristic. Clones linked to disease, bearing a CD8+ phenotype, were relatively rare in peripheral blood.

V gene TRBV4-1 combines with J gene TRBJ2-5, with TRBD2 identical over 7 bases. The source material was blood, either unsorted or a sorted T cell fraction (not recorded which). This sequence originates from a male donor with ankylosing spondylitis or in good health (not recorded which). This chain's CDR3 is CASSQLGTIQETQYF. The CDR3 nucleotides read TGCGCCAGCAGCCAACTGGGGACTATACAAGAGACCCAGTACTTC.